The rows below give T cell receptor beta chains drawn from one sample of a study of T cell responses to AZD1222 COVID-19 vaccine. Some clones are missing from TCRdb's copy, which holds only in-frame ones; the method was immunoSEQ multiplex PCR. In the table there are tens of thousands of clones, approximately 85% of which are singletons. The sequencing here drew on peripheral blood, taken on day 0 of MenACWY control vaccination. The origin of the receptors is an adult in good health. Both conserved end residues are part of each CDR3. The order of the fields is J gene, V gene, clone size, D gene, CDR3 DNA, CDR3 protein. The D gene is left open where the match is weak. Clone size appears in some rows only: once, few, many, or a class for an expanded clone.

J: TRBJ2-3
V: TRBV9
size: NA
D: NA
DNA: TGTGCCAGCAGCGTAGGCCAGCGGAGGAAAACAGATACGCAGTATTTT
CDR3: CASSVGQRRKTDTQYF

J: TRBJ1-1
V: TRBV19
size: NA
D: TRBD1
DNA: TGTGCCAGTAGTATCCGGACAGGGTCGAACACTGAAGCTTTCTTT
CDR3: CASSIRTGSNTEAFF

J: TRBJ1-4
V: TRBV20-1
size: NA
D: NA
DNA: TGCAGTGCTAGTTCGCCTGGGATTAATGAAAAACTGTTTTTT
CDR3: CSASSPGINEKLFF

J: TRBJ1-2
V: TRBV6-2/TRBV6-3
size: NA
D: NA
DNA: TGTGCCAGCAGTTACTCGATTCCGGACTACTATGGCTACACCTTC
CDR3: CASSYSIPDYYGYTF

J: TRBJ1-1
V: TRBV6-5
size: NA
D: NA
DNA: TGTGCCAGCTTCAGGGCCACTGAAGCTTTCTTT
CDR3: CASFRATEAFF

J: TRBJ1-3
V: TRBV4-3
size: once
D: NA
DNA: TGCGCCAGCAGCCAAGGCCAGCAGTCTGGAAACACCATATATTTT
CDR3: CASSQGQQSGNTIYF

J: TRBJ2-2
V: TRBV27
size: NA
D: NA
DNA: TGTGCCAGCAGCCTTTACCCGGGGGTCGGAACCGGGGAGCTGTTTTTT
CDR3: CASSLYPGVGTGELFF

J: TRBJ1-4
V: TRBV15
size: NA
D: NA
DNA: TGTGCCACCACCCGAGGACGTCAGGATAATGAAAAACTGTTTTTT
CDR3: CATTRGRQDNEKLFF

J: TRBJ2-2
V: TRBV30
size: NA
D: NA
DNA: TGTGCCTGGAAGGGTCTACAAGTAACCGGGGAGCTGTTTTTT
CDR3: CAWKGLQVTGELFF

J: TRBJ2-3
V: TRBV14
size: NA
D: NA
DNA: TGTGCCAGCAGCCAGGTTGCAGGGATTTTGGATACGCAGTATTTT
CDR3: CASSQVAGILDTQYF

J: TRBJ1-6
V: TRBV7-2
size: NA
D: TRBD1
DNA: TGTGCCAGCAGCCCTCCGACAGGGAATAATTCACCCCTCCACTTT
CDR3: CASSPPTGNNSPLHF

J: TRBJ2-3
V: TRBV7-9
size: once
D: NA
DNA: TGTGCCAGCAGCTCCACAGATACGCAGTATTTT
CDR3: CASSSTDTQYF

J: TRBJ1-4
V: TRBV2
size: NA
D: TRBD1
DNA: TGTGCCAGCAGGGGGGACAGGGCGGTTGCAACTAATGAAAAACTGTTTTTT
CDR3: CASRGDRAVATNEKLFF

J: TRBJ2-7
V: TRBV11-2
size: NA
D: TRBD1
DNA: TGTGCCAGCAGCACCAGGACAGGGGAATCCTACGAGCAGTACTTC
CDR3: CASSTRTGESYEQYF

J: TRBJ1-3
V: TRBV18
size: NA
D: TRBD1
DNA: TGTGCCAGCTCACCCCCCCCAGGGGGCTCTGGAAACACCATATATTTT
CDR3: CASSPPPGGSGNTIYF

J: TRBJ2-3
V: TRBV27
size: NA
D: TRBD2
DNA: TGTGCCAGCAGTTTAGTGGGGGGGGCGCAGTATTTT
CDR3: CASSLVGGAQYF

J: TRBJ2-5
V: TRBV2
size: NA
D: NA
DNA: TGTGCCAGCAGTGGGGGATTTCAAGAGACCCAGTACTTC
CDR3: CASSGGFQETQYF

J: TRBJ2-7
V: TRBV10-3
size: NA
D: NA
DNA: TGTGCCATCAAGGACTCCCTGTACGAGCAGTACTTC
CDR3: CAIKDSLYEQYF

J: TRBJ2-5
V: TRBV6-2/TRBV6-3
size: NA
D: NA
DNA: TGTGCCAGCAGTCTCGGACGGGAAGGGACCCAGTACTTC
CDR3: CASSLGREGTQYF

J: TRBJ1-5
V: TRBV10-3
size: NA
D: TRBD1
DNA: TGTGCCACCGCCGGGACAGGGACAGATAGCAATCAGCCCCAGCATTTT
CDR3: CATAGTGTDSNQPQHF

J: TRBJ2-1
V: TRBV9
size: few
D: TRBD2
DNA: TGTGCCAGCAGCGTAGGGTCGAAGACTAGCGGGGGATCCTACAATGAGCAGTTCTTC
CDR3: CASSVGSKTSGGSYNEQFF

J: TRBJ1-1
V: TRBV5-6
size: NA
D: NA
DNA: TGTGCCAGCAGCCCGGGGGGACTTTCGTGGACTGAAGCTTTCTTT
CDR3: CASSPGGLSWTEAFF

J: TRBJ1-6
V: TRBV19
size: NA
D: NA
DNA: TGTGCCAGTAGTATAACAGCTAATTCACCCCTCCACTTT
CDR3: CASSITANSPLHF

J: TRBJ2-2
V: TRBV6-2/TRBV6-3
size: NA
D: NA
DNA: TGTGCCAGCAGTTACTCGATGGCGGGGTACACCGGGGAGCTGTTTTTT
CDR3: CASSYSMAGYTGELFF

J: TRBJ1-2
V: TRBV27
size: once
D: NA
DNA: TGTGCCAGCAGGGACGGCTCCTCCTATGGCTACACCTTC
CDR3: CASRDGSSYGYTF

J: TRBJ2-1
V: TRBV7-2
size: NA
D: NA
DNA: TGTGCCAGCAGCTTAGATCTGGGGCCGATGAGGGGGCAGTTCTTC
CDR3: CASSLDLGPMRGQFF

J: TRBJ2-4
V: TRBV19
size: NA
D: TRBD1
DNA: TGTGCCAGTAGTATAGTCGGTCGCCGGGGGGACAGGGGTTCCATTCAGTACTTC
CDR3: CASSIVGRRGDRGSIQYF

J: TRBJ2-7
V: TRBV7-3
size: NA
D: NA
DNA: TGTGCCAGCAGCTTAGAGGCGACCGAGCAGTACTTC
CDR3: CASSLEATEQYF

J: TRBJ2-5
V: TRBV11-3
size: NA
D: NA
DNA: TGTGCCAGCAGTTCTGGGGGGGCCGGGACCCAGTACTTC
CDR3: CASSSGGAGTQYF

J: TRBJ1-4
V: TRBV19
size: NA
D: NA
DNA: TGTGCCAGTAGTATATACGGGACACGGAATGAAAAACTGTTTTTT
CDR3: CASSIYGTRNEKLFF

J: TRBJ1-2
V: TRBV7-9
size: NA
D: NA
DNA: TGTGCCAGCAGCTTAGAGCAGGTCCGTTGCACCTTC
CDR3: CASSLEQVRCTF

J: TRBJ2-1
V: TRBV19
size: NA
D: NA
DNA: TGTGCCAGTAGTGAATCTCTTGAGCAGTTCTTC
CDR3: CASSESLEQFF

J: TRBJ1-2
V: TRBV5-1
size: NA
D: NA
DNA: TGCGCCAGCAGCCCTGACCCAGCTAACTATGGCTACACCTTC
CDR3: CASSPDPANYGYTF

J: TRBJ2-5
V: TRBV11-2
size: few
D: NA
DNA: TGTGCCAGCAGCTTCAGAGTTTGGGAGACCCAGTACTTC
CDR3: CASSFRVWETQYF

J: TRBJ1-4
V: TRBV6-5
size: few
D: NA
DNA: TGTGCCAGCAGTTCCCAAGGGGGAACTAATGAAAAACTGTTTTTT
CDR3: CASSSQGGTNEKLFF

J: TRBJ2-6
V: TRBV9
size: once
D: NA
DNA: TGTGCCAGCAGCGTAGCTACCCTGGGTAGCTCTGGGGCCAACGTCCTGACTTTC
CDR3: CASSVATLGSSGANVLTF

J: TRBJ2-5
V: TRBV20-1
size: NA
D: NA
DNA: TGCAGTGTAGAGGACAGAGAGACCCAGTACTTC
CDR3: CSVEDRETQYF

J: TRBJ1-2
V: TRBV6-5
size: NA
D: TRBD1
DNA: TGTGCCAGCAGTTATGGCGGGACAGCAATCGGCTACACCTTC
CDR3: CASSYGGTAIGYTF

J: TRBJ1-1
V: TRBV5-1
size: NA
D: NA
DNA: TGCGCCAGCAGCTTGGGACCCGAGCACACTGAAGCTTTCTTT
CDR3: CASSLGPEHTEAFF

J: TRBJ1-1
V: TRBV6-2/TRBV6-3
size: NA
D: NA
DNA: TGTGCCAGCAGTTACTCAGCGAACACTGAAGCTTTCTTT
CDR3: CASSYSANTEAFF

J: TRBJ1-2
V: TRBV6-6
size: once
D: NA
DNA: TGTGCCAGCAGTTCGACACAGAACCACAACTATGGCTACACCTTC
CDR3: CASSSTQNHNYGYTF

J: TRBJ2-5
V: TRBV7-9
size: NA
D: NA
DNA: TGTGCCAGCAGCAACGAGCAGGGGAAAGAGACCCAGTACTTC
CDR3: CASSNEQGKETQYF

J: TRBJ1-3
V: TRBV9
size: few
D: NA
DNA: TGTGCCAGCAGCGTAGAGGGCTCTGGAAACACCATATATTTT
CDR3: CASSVEGSGNTIYF

J: TRBJ1-2
V: TRBV2
size: NA
D: TRBD1
DNA: TGTGCCAGCAGGGCGGACAGGGATCGGTACACCTTC
CDR3: CASRADRDRYTF

J: TRBJ1-6
V: TRBV5-8
size: NA
D: NA
DNA: TGTGCCAGCAGCTTCCTAATTACGGGGGGCGCCTCCTATAATTCACCCCTCCACTTT
CDR3: CASSFLITGGASYNSPLHF

J: TRBJ2-1
V: TRBV5-1
size: NA
D: TRBD1
DNA: TGCGCCAGCAGCTTGCGACAGGGGAAAATGTCCAATGAGCAGTTCTTC
CDR3: CASSLRQGKMSNEQFF

J: TRBJ2-3
V: TRBV9
size: NA
D: NA
DNA: TGTGCCAGCAGCGTAGCTAACGGGTTCACAGATACGCAGTATTTT
CDR3: CASSVANGFTDTQYF

J: TRBJ1-3
V: TRBV30
size: NA
D: NA
DNA: TGTGCCTGGAGTATCGGACAGCAACGAAACACCATATATTTT
CDR3: CAWSIGQQRNTIYF